The 23 T cell receptor beta chains in this list originate from one sample, sequenced in a study of chemoradiotherapy in HPV16-positive cancers. Here immunoSEQ multiplex PCR was the method, and the copy in TCRdb shows in-frame clones only, minus some. Here the sample spans more than 9,500 clones, roughly 90% being singletons. Sequences were derived from blood, sampled from a patient who underwent chemoradiotherapy. Source of these receptors: a human donor with HPV-associated anogenital cancer.

This rearrangement joins TRBV18 to TRBJ1-1, with no clear D. Trimming pared 1 base from V and 1 base from J, leaving 7 bases between. Germline V gene sequence: CDR1 KGHSH, CDR2 LQKENI. The CDR3 has 14 amino acids. CDR3: CASSPQKKNTEAFF. CDR3 DNA sequence: TGTGCCAGCTCACCACAAAAAAAGAACACTGAAGCTTTCTTT.

The rearrangement links TRBV14 to TRBJ2-1; D not resolved. The CDR3 covers 17 residues. Germline V gene lookup returns CDR1 SGHDN and CDR2 FVKESK. V was trimmed by 0 bases and J by 0 bases, leaving 12 bases between them. The CDR3 DNA is TGTGCCAGCAGCCAAGATTGGGCCCAAAGCTCCTACAATGAGCAGTTCTTC. Amino acid sequence: CASSQDWAQSSYNEQFF.

The chain is built from TRBV6-5 and TRBJ2-5; D is unclear. Germline values: CDR1 MNHEY, CDR2 SVGAGI. The V and J ends lost 6 bases and 2 bases respectively, with 10 bases between them. The length of the CDR3 is 13 residues. CDR3 region: CASSRRNQETQYF. The CDR3 coding sequence is TGTGCCAGCAGCCGGCGCAATCAAGAGACCCAGTACTTC.

V gene TRBV15 combines with J gene TRBJ2-5; D assignment may be TRBD1 or TRBD2 (5 bases each). The germline gives CDR1 LNHNV, CDR2 YYDKDF (reference sequence). The CDR3 sequence is 17 residues long. V dropped 0 bases and J dropped 2 bases, with 16 bases sitting between them. The CDR3 here is CATSRDRGAMRQETQYF. The CDR3, as DNA: TGTGCCACCAGCAGAGATCGAGGGGCTATGAGGCAAGAGACCCAGTACTTC.

This clone has only one observation. The CDR3 DNA is TGCGCCAGTATGGGGTTAGCGGCCGGTAATGAGCAGTTCTTC. It translates to CASMGLAAGNEQFF. The rearrangement links TRBV5-1 to TRBJ2-1, with a possible D match to TRBD2 (6 bases). In germline, CDR1 is SGHRS, CDR2 YFSETQ. Trimming removed 8 bases at V and 7 bases at J, with 19 bases between. The CDR3 has 14 residues.

The rearrangement links TRBV25-1 to TRBJ2-3; the D is unclear. The V gene's germline CDR1 is MGHDK and CDR2 SYGVNS. V was trimmed by 4 bases and J by 0 bases, leaving 8 bases between them. The CDR3 totals 14 residues. Here the CDR3 reads CASSGSLSTDTQYF. DNA of the CDR3: TGTGCCAGCAGTGGCAGCCTTAGCACAGATACGCAGTATTTT.

This clone came up once. The V and J genes are TRBV7-8 and TRBJ2-1; D uncertain. The V end lost 4 bases, the J end lost 8 bases, and 15 bases lay between the germline ends. The germline gives CDR1 SGHVS, CDR2 FQNEAQ. The CDR3 consists of 14 residues. The CDR3 nucleotides are TGTGCCAGCAGCTCGCCGCTCATAGCCGATGAGCAGTTCTTC. This sequence encodes CASSSPLIADEQFF.

The genes are TRBV25-1 and TRBJ2-7; D is perhaps TRBD1 or TRBD2 (6 bases each). The CDR3 extends over 17 amino acids. Trimming removed 6 bases at V and 5 bases at J, with 26 bases between. Germline CDR1 and CDR2: MGHDK and SYGVNS. CDR3 DNA sequence: TGTGCCAGCAGGGCTGGGGGGCGGGGCCGGATCCGCGACGAGCAGTACTTC. Its protein is CASRAGGRGRIRDEQYF.

V is TRBV7-8 and J is TRBJ2-7; 11 bases map to TRBD1. This CDR3 has 15 residues. Germline CDR1 and CDR2: SGHVS and FQNEAQ. V lost 3 bases and J lost 5; bases outside the gene matches: 6. The CDR3 DNA is TGTGCCAGCAGCTTTTCTGGGACAGGGGGAAACGAGCAGTACTTC. It specifies CASSFSGTGGNEQYF. Full variable domain (remainder filled in from reference TRBV7-8 and TRBJ2-7): GAGVSQSPRYKVAKRGQDVALRCDPISGHVSLFWYQQALGQGPEFLTYFQNEAQLDKSGLPSDRFFAERPEGSVSTLKIQRTQQEDSAVYLCASSFSGTGGNEQYFGPGTRLTVT.

The chain has TRBV7-8 and TRBJ2-1, with TRBD2 as a possible D gene (5 bases). Trimming took 2 bases from V and 8 from J, leaving 16 bases between them. The CDR3 consists of 15 residues. CDR1 SGHVS and CDR2 FQNEAQ come from the germline V gene. CDR3 region: CASSLNARASDEQFF. The CDR3 region has the DNA TGTGCCAGCAGCTTAAACGCGAGGGCTAGTGATGAGCAGTTCTTC. Variable domain in full (rest from reference TRBV7-8 and TRBJ2-1): GAGVSQSPRYKVAKRGQDVALRCDPISGHVSLFWYQQALGQGPEFLTYFQNEAQLDKSGLPSDRFFAERPEGSVSTLKIQRTQQEDSAVYLCASSLNARASDEQFFGPGTRLTVL.

The V and J genes are TRBV7-2 and TRBJ1-4; possible D gene TRBD1, 5 bases. The length of the CDR3 is 16 residues. Germline V CDR1 and CDR2: SGHTA, FQGNSA. V gave up 4 bases and J gave up 0 bases, with 12 bases separating them. The CDR3: CASSSPQGATNEKLFF. The CDR3 DNA follows: TGTGCCAGCAGCTCCCCCCAGGGTGCAACTAATGAAAAACTGTTTTTT.

The V gene is TRBV7-3, the J gene TRBJ2-3; 8 bases are a match to TRBD2. Germline assignment: CDR1 SGHTA and CDR2 FQGTGA. There are 15 residues in the CDR3. Trimming cost V 1 base and J 7 bases; bases outside gene matches: 7. The CDR3 DNA is TGTGCCAGCAGCTTAATATCCAGCGGGGGAAATACGCAGTATTTT. It encodes CASSLISSGGNTQYF.

V gene TRBV28 combines with J gene TRBJ1-6, with D possibly being TRBD1 (6 bases). CDR3 size: 16 residues. Germline CDR1 and CDR2: MDHEN and SYDVKM. The V gene lost 3 bases and the J gene lost 10 bases, with 19 bases spanning the gap. Written as DNA, the CDR3 is TGTGCCAGCAGTTTGGGAGGGGGGGCCCTGTCATCACCCCTCCACTTT. This gives the protein CASSLGGGALSSPLHF.

The V call is TRBV15, the J call TRBJ2-3; 8 nucleotides match TRBD1. The germline V gene has CDR1 LNHNV and CDR2 YYDKDF (reference sequence). The CDR3 runs 15 residues. With V trimmed by 1 base and J by 4 bases, 4 bases remained unmatched. The CDR3 spells CATSRASGGSDTQYF. DNA for the CDR3: TGTGCCACCAGCAGAGCCTCAGGGGGCTCAGATACGCAGTATTTT.

In DNA form, the CDR3 reads TGCGCCAGCAGCCAAGATAGGCCATCAACCGGGTCCAATGGCTACACCTTC. It translates to CASSQDRPSTGSNGYTF. This chain links TRBV4-1 with TRBJ1-2; D gene ambiguous. There are 17 residues in the CDR3. Germline values: CDR1 MGHRA, CDR2 YSYEKL. V shed 0 bases and J shed 6 bases, with 20 bases lying between them.

The chain joins TRBV5-4 to TRBJ2-1, with 11 bases identical to TRBD2. Germline values: CDR1 SGHNT, CDR2 YYREEE (reference sequence). This CDR3 is 15 amino acids long. J gave up 10 bases and V 3 bases, and 9 bases lay outside the gene matches. The CDR3 coding sequence is TGTGCCAGCAGCTCTACTAGCGGGGGCCTCTTGGAGCAGTTCTTC. Translated, it gives CASSSTSGGLLEQFF. The full variable domain, completed using reference TRBV5-4 and TRBJ2-1, is ETGVTQSPTHLIKTRGQQVTLRCSSQSGHNTVSWYQQALGQGPQFIFQYYREEENGRGNFPPRFSGLQFPNYSSELNVNALELDDSALYLCASSSTSGGLLEQFFGPGTRLTVL.

This clone was observed a handful of times. The chain links TRBV2 to TRBJ1-5; D remains unclear. The CDR3 sequence is 12 residues long. The germline CDR1 and CDR2 sequences are SNHLY and FYNNEI. V dropped 4 bases and J dropped 4 bases, with 5 bases sitting between them. CDR3 residues: CASSGWNQPQHF. CDR3 coding DNA: TGTGCCAGCAGTGGGTGGAATCAGCCCCAGCATTTT. Full variable domain (remainder filled in from reference TRBV2 and TRBJ1-5): EPEVTQTPSHQVTQMGQEVILRCVPISNHLYFYWYRQILGQKVEFLVSFYNNEISEKSEIFDDQFSVERPDGSNFTLKIRSTKLEDSAMYFCASSGWNQPQHFGDGTRLSIL.

The J gene is TRBJ1-4, the V gene TRBV7-8; 9 bases fit TRBD1. J gave up 2 bases and V 5 bases, and 9 bases lay outside the gene matches. CDR3 length: 17 residues. The germline V gene encodes CDR1 SGHVS and CDR2 FQNEAQ. The CDR3 loop reads CASSPRTGVRTNEKLFF. The CDR3 DNA sequence: TGTGCCAGCAGCCCGAGGACAGGGGTTCGGACTAATGAAAAACTGTTTTTT.

The chain combines TRBV6-1 with TRBJ2-7; 12 positions match TRBD2. Germline values: CDR1 MNHNS, CDR2 SASEGT. Unmatched junction bases numbered 9, after V lost 7 bases and J lost 5 bases. The CDR3 totals 15 residues. CDR3 loop: CASKLLAGGVHEQYF. The CDR3 DNA sequence: TGTGCCAGCAAGCTACTAGCGGGGGGTGTCCACGAGCAGTACTTC.

This chain links TRBV2 with TRBJ1-2, with unresolved D. V gave up 6 bases and J gave up 8 bases, with 19 bases separating them. CDR3 length: 14 amino acids. Germline V gives CDR1 SNHLY, CDR2 FYNNEI. CDR3 region: CASSVVGGVGGYTF. The CDR3 nucleotides read TGTGCCAGCAGCGTTGTAGGTGGGGTAGGAGGCTACACCTTC.

The genes are TRBV5-1 and TRBJ1-1, with D perhaps matching TRBD1 (5 bases). Germline CDR1 is SGHRS and CDR2 is YFSETQ. Trimming took off 4 bases at V and 4 bases at J, with 20 bases between the two ends. The CDR3 is made up of 16 amino acids. The CDR3 coding sequence is TGCGCCAGCAGCCCTGGGGGGACTCAACCGAGCACTGAAGCTTTCTTT. Amino acid sequence: CASSPGGTQPSTEAFF.

The chain uses TRBV7-9 and TRBJ2-1; D is possibly TRBD2 (5 bases). Germline V gene lookup returns CDR1 SEHNR and CDR2 FQNEAQ (reference sequence). V was pared by 5 bases and J by 2 bases, with 19 bases between. This CDR3 contains 17 residues. The DNA of the CDR3 is TGTGCCAGCAGCGCTGCCGGTGGAGGATGGACCTACAATGAGCAGTTCTTC. It codes for CASSAAGGGWTYNEQFF.

The chain couples TRBV9 to TRBJ1-1; 8 positions match TRBD1. CDR1 and CDR2 (germline): SGDLS, YYNGEE. The length of the CDR3 is 16 residues. The ends lost 0 bases at V and 1 base at J; junction bases unmatched: 5. The CDR3 DNA is TGTGCCAGCAGCGTAGGGGCAGGGGGCTCGAACACTGAAGCTTTCTTT. It translates to CASSVGAGGSNTEAFF.